These 5 T cell receptor beta chains were sequenced from one sample in a study of blood T cell repertoires in COVID-19. Only in-frame clones appear in the TCRdb table, and some are missing; sequencing was by immunoSEQ multiplex PCR. The data show over 150,000 clones, 78% seen once. Sequencing was performed on peripheral blood. These receptors all stem from a man older than 75 with acute or convalescent COVID-19.

This clone was seen a single time. The chain recombines TRBV2 with TRBJ1-4; 7 bases are a match to TRBD1. Germline assignment: CDR1 SNHLY and CDR2 FYNNEI. V gave up 4 bases and J gave up 3 bases; unmatched junction bases: 5. This CDR3 spans 15 amino acids. CDR3 amino acids: CASSAGQVSNEKLFF. The CDR3 nucleotides read TGTGCCAGCAGTGCAGGACAGGTCTCTAATGAAAAACTGTTTTTT. The full variable domain, with the rest looked up from reference TRBV2 and TRBJ1-4, is EPEVTQTPSHQVTQMGQEVILRCVPISNHLYFYWYRQILGQKVEFLVSFYNNEISEKSEIFDDQFSVERPDGSNFTLKIRSTKLEDSAMYFCASSAGQVSNEKLFFGSGTQLSVL.

This clone appeared a few times. The rearrangement links TRBV3-1 (or the pseudogene TRBV3-2) to TRBJ2-7, with D perhaps matching TRBD1 (6 bases). Germline V gene data show CDR1 as LGHDT and CDR2 as YNNKEL (reference sequence). The V gene lost 0 bases and the J gene lost 6 bases, with 12 bases spanning the gap. The CDR3 consists of 14 residues. Written as DNA, the CDR3 is TGTGCCAGCAGCCAAGAATGGCAGGGGAGCGAGCAGTACGTC. This translates into CASSQEWQGSEQYV.

This chain links TRBV7-2 with TRBJ1-1; 7 nucleotides match TRBD1. Germline loops: CDR1 SGHTA, CDR2 FQGNSA. The CDR3 loop spans 14 amino acids. Germline trimming cut 10 bases from V and 6 bases from J; bases unmatched to any gene: 14. Here the CDR3 DNA reads TGTGCCACCGTAAGACAGGGCCCGGGGGCTGAAGCTTTCTTT. Its translation: CATVRQGPGAEAFF.

J is TRBJ2-5 and V is TRBV19; 14 bases agree with TRBD2. The CDR3 spans 19 residues. Germline V lookup: CDR1 LNHDA, CDR2 SQIVND (reference sequence). Trimming removed 4 bases from V and 1 base from J; junction bases left unmatched: 11. In DNA form, the CDR3 reads TGTGCCAGTAGTAGAAGACTAGCGGGGGGGATCCGGATCCAAGAGACCCAGTACTTC. It codes for CASSRRLAGGIRIQETQYF.

CDR3 in amino acids: CASTLFREDTQYF. The DNA of the CDR3 is TGTGCCAGCACCCTTTTCAGGGAAGATACGCAGTATTTT. J is TRBJ2-3 and V is TRBV7-3, with D perhaps TRBD1 (5 bases). The CDR3 runs to 13 residues. Germline V gene lookup returns CDR1 SGHTA and CDR2 FQGTGA. V was cut by 7 bases and J by 5 bases, with 13 bases left in between.